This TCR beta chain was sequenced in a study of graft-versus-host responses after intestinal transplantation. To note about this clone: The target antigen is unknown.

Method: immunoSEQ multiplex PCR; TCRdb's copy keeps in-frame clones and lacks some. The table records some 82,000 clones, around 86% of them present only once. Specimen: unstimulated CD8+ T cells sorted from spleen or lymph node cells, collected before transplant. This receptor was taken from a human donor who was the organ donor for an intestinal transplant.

The CDR3 protein is CASSRPVPGQGTSSGNTIYF. The CDR3 bases are TGCGCCAGCAGCCGCCCCGTCCCGGGACAGGGAACTTCCTCTGGAAACACCATATATTTT. The V call is TRBV4-1, the J call TRBJ1-3; TRBD1 agrees at 9 bases. Germline CDR1 MGHRA, CDR2 YSYEKL. With 4 bases clipped from V and 0 bases from J, the junction kept 16 bases outside the gene matches. The CDR3 totals 20 residues.